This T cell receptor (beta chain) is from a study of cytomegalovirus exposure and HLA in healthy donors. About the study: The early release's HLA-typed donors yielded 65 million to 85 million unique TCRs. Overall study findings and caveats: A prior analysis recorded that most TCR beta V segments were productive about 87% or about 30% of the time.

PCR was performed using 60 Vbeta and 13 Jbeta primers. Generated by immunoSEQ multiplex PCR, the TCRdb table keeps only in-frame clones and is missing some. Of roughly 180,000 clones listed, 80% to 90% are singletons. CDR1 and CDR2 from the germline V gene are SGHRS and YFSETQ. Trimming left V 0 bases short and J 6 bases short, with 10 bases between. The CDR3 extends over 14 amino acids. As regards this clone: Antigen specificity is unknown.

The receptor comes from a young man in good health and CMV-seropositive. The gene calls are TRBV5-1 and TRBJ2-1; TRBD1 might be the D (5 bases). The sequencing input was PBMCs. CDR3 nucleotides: TGCGCCAGCAGCTTGGGGGCCCAGGGCAATGAGCAGTTCTTC. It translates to CASSLGAQGNEQFF.